Here is one T cell receptor beta chain with its context. Patients were left out if they had other autoimmune diseases, uncontrolled infections, pregnancy or lactation. The sample is drawn from a study of Graves' ophthalmopathy and Graves' hyperthyroidism. The authors amplified TCR beta CDR3 regions, and they did so from RNA transcripts for repertoire sequencing. First-round RT-PCR relied on HTBI primers, and a second-round multiplex PCR came next. TCRdb reanalysed the multiplex PCR reads using MiXCR and keeps one entry per CDR3 protein. Of about 1.1 million distinct CDR3 sequences listed, 35% to 40% are singletons. CDR1 and CDR2 from the germline V gene are MNHEY and SVGAGI. CDR3 length equals 14 residues. V shed 0 bases and J shed 4 bases, with 10 bases lying between them.

This sequence originates from an adult man with Graves' hyperthyroidism. The sequenced material came from peripheral blood or thyroid tissue (not recorded which). The chain recombines TRBV6-5 with TRBJ2-7, with a tentative D call TRBD2 (5 bases). The DNA of the CDR3 is TGTGCCAGCAGTTACTCGGACGGGGAGTACGAGCAGTACTTC. The encoded protein is CASSYSDGEYEQYF.